These 11 T cell receptor beta chains were sequenced from one sample in a study of CD8+CD57+ T cells in acquired aplastic anemia. Genomic DNA served as template for TCR beta VDJ and CDR3 profiling. TCRdb re-called the reads through MiXCR, storing one row per CDR3 protein. The sample records 150,000 to 200,000 distinct CDR3 sequences, 60% to 70% being singletons. What was sequenced was sorted CD4+, CD8+, or CD8+CD57+ T cells (not recorded which) from PBMCs. These receptors all stem from a human donor in good health.

The chain carries TRBV10-2 and TRBJ2-7, with 9 bases identical to TRBD1. From germline, CDR1 is WSHSY and CDR2 SAAADI. The CDR3 has 15 amino acids. Germline trimming cut 8 bases from V and 5 bases from J; bases unmatched to any gene: 13. The CDR3 sequence: CASEAPGTGYNEQYF. As DNA, the CDR3 is TGCGCCAGCGAGGCCCCCGGGACAGGGTACAACGAGCAGTACTTC.

This chain uses TRBV20-1 with TRBJ2-1; 9 bases fit TRBD2. Germline trimming cut 4 bases from V and 7 bases from J; bases unmatched to any gene: 11. CDR1 DFQATT and CDR2 SNEGSKA come from the germline V gene (reference sequence). The CDR3 has 15 amino acids. The CDR3 loop is CSAKDLAGKLNEQFF. For the CDR3, the DNA is TGCAGTGCTAAAGACCTAGCGGGAAAATTGAATGAGCAGTTCTTC.

As DNA, the CDR3 is TGTGCCAGCAGCCGGATGGGGGAGAACACTGAAGCTTTCTTT. This sequence encodes CASSRMGENTEAFF. This sequence joins TRBV7-8 and TRBJ1-1; tentative D call: TRBD1 (5 bases). V was trimmed by 5 bases and J by 1 base, leaving 11 bases between them. The length of the CDR3 is 14 residues. Germline V lookup: CDR1 SGHVS, CDR2 FQNEAQ.

The V call is TRBV15, the J call TRBJ1-1; maybe TRBD1 (5 bases). The CDR3 sequence is 12 residues long. The V gene lost 1 base and the J gene lost 10 bases, with 10 bases spanning the gap. Germline V lookup: CDR1 LNHNV, CDR2 YYDKDF (reference sequence). Written as DNA, the CDR3 is TGTGCCACCAGCAGAGGCAGGGTCCTAGCTTTCTTT. This translates into CATSRGRVLAFF.

The J gene is TRBJ1-3, the V gene TRBV7-4; D possibly corresponds to TRBD1 (5 bases). Trimming took off 1 base at V and 4 bases at J, with 8 bases between the two ends. Germline V gene sequence: CDR1 SGHVT, CDR2 SQSDAQ. The CDR3 is 14 residues long. CDR3 in DNA: TGTGCCAGCAGCTTAGGACAGACGGGAAACACCATATATTTT. Its translation is CASSLGQTGNTIYF.

V and J are TRBV7-9 and TRBJ2-3; 10 nucleotides align to TRBD2. The CDR3 length is 20 residues. Germline-derived CDR1 and CDR2 are SEHNR and FQNEAQ (reference sequence). With V trimmed by 4 bases and J by 4 bases, 20 bases remained unmatched. CDR3 coding DNA: TGTGCCAGCAGCTGGCCAACCGAAGGACTAGCGGTCCAGCCCGCAGATACGCAGTATTTT. Protein: CASSWPTEGLAVQPADTQYF.

The chain recombines TRBV2 with TRBJ1-5; a weak D match, TRBD1 (6 bases). V was trimmed by 3 bases and J by 7 bases, leaving 10 bases between them. The CDR3 covers 13 residues. Germline V gene lookup returns CDR1 SNHLY and CDR2 FYNNEI. DNA for the CDR3: TGTGCCAGCAGTGATAGGGGGGGCCAGCCCCAGCATTTT. As protein: CASSDRGGQPQHF.

This clonotype was found a few times. The chain joins TRBV19 to TRBJ1-5; 7 bases fit TRBD1. V gave up 3 bases and J gave up 2 bases; unmatched junction bases: 7. This CDR3 comprises 16 residues. Germline V CDR1 and CDR2: LNHDA, SQIVND (reference sequence). The CDR3 protein is CASSIADRYRNQPQHF. The CDR3 bases are TGTGCCAGTAGTATTGCGGACAGGTATCGCAATCAGCCCCAGCATTTT. The variable domain in full, completed from reference TRBV19 and TRBJ1-5, reads DGGITQSPKYLFRKEGQNVTLSCEQNLNHDAMYWYRQDPGQGLRLIYYSQIVNDFQKGDIAEGYSVSREKKESFPLTVTSAQKNPTAFYLCASSIADRYRNQPQHFGDGTRLSIL.

The V call is TRBV15, the J call TRBJ2-7; TRBD2 matches 8 bases. J gave up 5 bases and V 0 bases, and 6 bases lay outside the gene matches. The CDR3 runs 15 residues. Per germline, CDR1 LNHNV and CDR2 YYDKDF (reference sequence). CDR3 loop: CATSREGTSSHEQYF. The CDR3 coding sequence is TGTGCCACCAGCAGAGAGGGGACTAGTTCTCACGAGCAGTACTTC.

The chain combines TRBV29-1 with TRBJ2-3; the match to TRBD1 covers 11 bases. The trim removed 3 bases at V and 5 bases at J, leaving 10 bases unmatched. The CDR3 is made up of 16 amino acids. Germline V gives CDR1 SQVTM, CDR2 ANQGSEA. The CDR3 bases are TGCAGCGTTGAGGGCGGGACAGGGGGATCGGTAGATACGCAGTATTTT. Translating it yields CSVEGGTGGSVDTQYF.

Points on this clonotype: Since a much larger clone is just one base distant, this may be a read error. The rearrangement joins TRBV6-5 to TRBJ2-5, with 7 bases that match TRBD2. The germline gives CDR1 MNHEY, CDR2 SVGAGI. This CDR3 spans 15 amino acids. The chain's CDR3 is CAGSYSGGSQETQYF. The CDR3 DNA follows: TGTGCCGGCAGTTACTCGGGCGGGAGCCAAGAGACCCAGTACTTC.